Listed here are 22 T cell receptor beta chains from one sample, sequenced in a study of CD8+CD57+ T cells in acquired aplastic anemia. The template for TCR beta VDJ and CDR3 sequence profiling was genomic DNA. TCRdb re-called the reads through MiXCR, storing one row per CDR3 protein. The top ten hold 46% of the sample, which has more than 150,000 distinct CDR3 sequences, 50% to 75% seen once. The sequenced sample was sorted CD4+, CD8+, or CD8+CD57+ T cells (not recorded which) from PBMCs. Receptor source: a human donor with severe aplastic anemia or a healthy control (not recorded which).

The rearrangement uses TRBV4-1 and TRBJ2-3; D is perhaps TRBD2 (5 bases). The V and J ends lost 7 bases and 2 bases respectively, with 25 bases between them. The CDR3 has 18 amino acids. The germline V gene encodes CDR1 MGHRA and CDR2 YSYEKL. CDR3 sequence reads: CASTQNPSPGYNTDTQYF. CDR3 sequence (DNA): TGCGCCAGCACCCAGAATCCCTCCCCGGGGTATAACACAGATACGCAGTATTTT.

V and J are TRBV7-6 and TRBJ2-6; D is uncertain. The CDR3 runs to 17 residues. V lost 1 base, J lost 0 bases, and 10 bases lay in between. Germline V gene sequence: CDR1 SGHVS, CDR2 FNYEAQ. DNA of the CDR3: TGTGCCAGCAGCTTAGACAGTCCCTTCTCTGGGGCCAACGTCCTGACTTTC. Protein: CASSLDSPFSGANVLTF.

The chain employs TRBV29-1 and TRBJ2-7; 11 bases fit TRBD2. The CDR3 runs to 12 residues. The germline V gene has CDR1 SQVTM and CDR2 ANQGSEA. With 4 bases clipped from V and 4 bases from J, the junction kept 0 bases outside the gene matches. This chain's CDR3 is CSVGTSGYEQYF. In DNA, the CDR3 is TGCAGCGTTGGGACTAGCGGGTACGAGCAGTACTTC.

The J gene is TRBJ1-1, the V gene TRBV10-2; D unclear. Looked up from germline, CDR1 is WSHSY and CDR2 is SAAADI. V lost 4 bases and J 2 bases, leaving 5 bases between the germline ends. The CDR3 length is 12 residues. This CDR3 reads CASSVSNTEAFF. CDR3 DNA sequence: TGCGCCAGCAGTGTGAGTAACACTGAAGCTTTCTTT.

V and J are TRBV6-1 and TRBJ1-1; D is unresolved. This CDR3 spans 13 amino acids. The germline CDR1 and CDR2 sequences are MNHNS and SASEGT. Trimming removed 6 bases at V and 12 bases at J, with 20 bases between. The DNA for the CDR3 is TGTGCCAGCAGCCAAGACACGGGAACGTTGTCTTTCTTT. Amino acid sequence: CASSQDTGTLSFF.

This clonotype showed up just a few times. The chain carries TRBV10-3 and TRBJ1-1; a weak D match, TRBD1 (5 bases). With 6 bases removed from V and 4 bases from J, the gap between germline ends came to 12 bases. CDR3 length: 13 amino acids. Germline values: CDR1 ENHRY, CDR2 SYGVKD. The CDR3 DNA reads as TGTGCCATCAGCTCGACAGTCAGCACTGAAGCTTTCTTT. Translation: CAISSTVSTEAFF.

This sequence joins TRBV14 and TRBJ2-7, with 7 bases fitting TRBD1. V lost 0 bases and J lost 10; bases outside the gene matches: 12. The CDR3 extends over 15 amino acids. Germline V gene sequence: CDR1 SGHDN, CDR2 FVKESK. The CDR3 bases are TGTGCCAGCAGCCAAGATCAGGGGACAGCTTACGGACAGTACTTC. Encoded protein: CASSQDQGTAYGQYF.

In its sample, this clonotype was seen a few times. The CDR3 reads CSVGGQALSGNTIYF. In DNA, the CDR3 is TGCAGCGTTGGCGGACAGGCCCTCTCTGGAAACACCATATATTTT. The chain carries TRBV29-1 and TRBJ1-3, with 7 bases aligning to TRBD1. The CDR3 is 15 residues long. The ends lost 4 bases at V and 0 bases at J; junction bases unmatched: 6. The germline gives CDR1 SQVTM, CDR2 ANQGSEA. Complete variable domain (other parts from reference TRBV29-1 and TRBJ1-3): SAVISQKPSRDICQRGTSLTIQCQVDSQVTMMFWYRQQPGQSLTLIATANQGSEATYESGFVIDKFPISRPNLTFSTLTVSNMSPEDSSIYLCSVGGQALSGNTIYFGEGSWLTVV.

This clonotype was picked up a small number of times. The chain is built from TRBV7-8 and TRBJ2-7; D gene unclear. The CDR3 loop spans 14 amino acids. V dropped 1 base and J dropped 5 bases, with 12 bases sitting between them. Germline V CDR1 and CDR2: SGHVS, FQNEAQ. The CDR3 loop reads CASSLGTDADEQYF. As DNA, the CDR3 is TGTGCCAGCAGCTTAGGGACGGACGCAGACGAGCAGTACTTC.

The V gene is TRBV6-1, the J gene TRBJ2-7, with D unclear. The V end lost 2 bases, the J end lost 1 base, and 12 bases lay between the germline ends. The length of the CDR3 is 15 residues. CDR1 is MNHNS, CDR2 SASEGT, per germline. CDR3 DNA: TGTGCCAGCAGTGAAAATGGGGAAGGATCCTACGAGCAGTACTTC. Amino acid sequence: CASSENGEGSYEQYF.

This clonotype was counted many times. The chain joins TRBV20-1 to TRBJ1-2; D possibly corresponds to TRBD1 (6 bases). CDR1 DFQATT and CDR2 SNEGSKA come from the germline V gene (reference sequence). The CDR3 contains 13 residues. Trimming took 6 bases from V and 2 from J, leaving 13 bases between them. The CDR3 DNA reads TGCAGTGCCCCGGGGGCTCCAAACTATGGCTACACCTTC. Amino acid sequence: CSAPGAPNYGYTF.

There are many counts of this clonotype. This sequence joins TRBV27 and TRBJ2-3, with 9 bases aligning to TRBD1. With V trimmed by 6 bases and J by 5 bases, 3 bases remained unmatched. Germline assignment: CDR1 MNHEY and CDR2 SMNVEV (reference sequence). The CDR3 has 13 residues. The chain's CDR3 is CASSTTGGDTQYF. The CDR3 DNA sequence: TGTGCCAGCAGCACGACAGGGGGAGATACGCAGTATTTT.

There are a few counts of this clonotype. Relative to the germline gene, one junction end is altered; a read error may explain this. The rearrangement links TRBV10-3 to TRBJ1-6; D may be TRBD1 (6 bases). Germline CDR1 reads ENHRY; CDR2 reads SYGVKD. This CDR3 spans 15 amino acids. This CDR3 reads CASRSTGNYNSPLRF. CDR3 coding DNA: TGTGCCAGCAGATCAACAGGGAACTATAATTCACCCCTCCGCTTT.

At least ten counts were recorded for this clonotype. This rearrangement joins TRBV9 to TRBJ2-1; D is uncertain. The V gene lost 2 bases and the J gene lost 0 bases, with 9 bases spanning the gap. The length of the CDR3 is 15 residues. Germline V gene sequence: CDR1 SGDLS, CDR2 YYNGEE. CDR3 protein: CASSVWASSYNEQFF. CDR3 nucleotide sequence: TGTGCCAGCAGCGTGTGGGCAAGCTCCTACAATGAGCAGTTCTTC.

This sequence joins TRBV15 and TRBJ2-7; D may match TRBD1 or TRBD2 (5 bases each). This CDR3 region has 16 residues. Germline V CDR1 and CDR2: LNHNV, YYDKDF (reference sequence). V was trimmed by 0 bases and J by 2 bases, leaving 14 bases between them. CDR3 sequence reads: CATSRDRGGTPYEQYF. In DNA form, the CDR3 reads TGTGCCACCAGCAGAGATCGGGGCGGTACCCCCTACGAGCAGTACTTC. The variable domain in full, completed from reference TRBV15 and TRBJ2-7, reads DAMVIQNPRYQVTQFGKPVTLSCSQTLNHNVMYWYQQKSSQAPKLLFHYYDKDFNNEADTPDNFQSRRPNTSFCFLDIRSPGLGDTAMYLCATSRDRGGTPYEQYFGPGTRLTVT.

The chain carries TRBV12-3 or TRBV12-4 and TRBJ2-7, with a possible D match to TRBD1 (5 bases). The CDR3 extends over 15 amino acids. V was shortened by 3 bases and J by 3 bases, with 15 bases between the two germline ends. CDR3 DNA sequence: TGTGCCAGCAGTTTTCGGCCTTTCCAGGGCTACGAGCAGTACTTC. This translates into CASSFRPFQGYEQYF.

The V gene is TRBV19, the J gene TRBJ2-7; 12 bases agree with TRBD2. With 4 bases clipped from V and 4 bases from J, the junction kept 2 bases outside the gene matches. The germline CDR1 and CDR2 sequences are LNHDA and SQIVND (reference sequence). The CDR3 has 14 amino acids. Written as DNA, the CDR3 is TGTGCCAGTAGTACGACTAGCGGGGGATACGAGCAGTACTTC. As protein: CASSTTSGGYEQYF.

The CDR3 here is CASSLRGTGEQFF. For the CDR3, the DNA is TGTGCCAGCAGTTTGCGGGGAACAGGTGAGCAGTTCTTC. V is TRBV28 and J is TRBJ2-1, with D perhaps matching TRBD2 (6 bases). The CDR3 runs 13 residues. V lost 3 bases and J lost 9, with 12 bases in between. Germline CDR1 MDHEN, CDR2 SYDVKM.

Regarding this clonotype: Being one base from a much bigger clone, this may be a read error. The chain links TRBV7-3 to TRBJ2-1, with D perhaps being TRBD1 or TRBD2 (5 bases each). There are 14 residues in the CDR3. Trimming took 3 bases from V and 7 from J, leaving 13 bases between them. The germline gives CDR1 SGHTA, CDR2 FQGTGA. CDR3 loop: CASSLRGSQNEQFF. The CDR3, as DNA: TGTGCCAGCAGCTTGAGGGGCAGCCAGAATGAGCAGTTCTTC.

V gene TRBV7-9 combines with J gene TRBJ2-2, with 13 bases aligning to TRBD2. CDR1 is SEHNR and CDR2 is FQNEAQ in the germline V gene (reference sequence). The CDR3 totals 17 residues. With 5 bases clipped from V and 4 bases from J, the junction kept 7 bases outside the gene matches. The CDR3 region has the DNA TGTGCCAGCAGCCCACGACTAGCGGGAGGTGTCACCGGGGAGCTGTTTTTT. Translated: CASSPRLAGGVTGELFF.

V gene TRBV20-1 combines with J gene TRBJ2-3; D gene unclear. Trimming took off 2 bases at V and 3 bases at J, with 9 bases between the two ends. The CDR3 spans 13 residues. Germline V CDR1 and CDR2: DFQATT, SNEGSKA (reference sequence). In DNA, the CDR3 is TGCAGTGCTAGAAAACGTGGAACAGATACGCAGTATTTT. As protein: CSARKRGTDTQYF.

The genes are TRBV20-1 and TRBJ1-1, with D hard to call. V was trimmed by 3 bases and J by 0 bases, leaving 8 bases between them. Looked up from germline, CDR1 is DFQATT and CDR2 is SNEGSKA (reference sequence). CDR3 length: 13 residues. CDR3 DNA sequence: TGCAGTGCTAGGGGCCTCCTGAACACTGAAGCTTTCTTT. Amino acid sequence: CSARGLLNTEAFF.